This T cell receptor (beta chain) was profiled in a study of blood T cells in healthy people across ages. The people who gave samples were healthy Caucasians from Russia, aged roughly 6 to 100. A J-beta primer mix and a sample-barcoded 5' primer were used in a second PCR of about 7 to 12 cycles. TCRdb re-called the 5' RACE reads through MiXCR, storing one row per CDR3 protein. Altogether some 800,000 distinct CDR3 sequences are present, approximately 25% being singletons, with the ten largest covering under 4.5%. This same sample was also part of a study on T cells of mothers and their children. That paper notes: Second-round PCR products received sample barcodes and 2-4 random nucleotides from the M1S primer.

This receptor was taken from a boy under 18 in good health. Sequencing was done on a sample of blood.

The CDR3 is CSVYKGGGTEAFF. The CDR3 nucleotides read TGCAGCGTATACAAGGGGGGGGGGACTGAAGCTTTCTTT. The gene calls are TRBV29-1 and TRBJ1-1, with D maybe TRBD1 (6 bases). CDR1 and CDR2 (germline): SQVTM, ANQGSEA. CDR3 length: 13 amino acids. Trimming stripped 6 bases from V and 5 bases from J, with 16 bases between.